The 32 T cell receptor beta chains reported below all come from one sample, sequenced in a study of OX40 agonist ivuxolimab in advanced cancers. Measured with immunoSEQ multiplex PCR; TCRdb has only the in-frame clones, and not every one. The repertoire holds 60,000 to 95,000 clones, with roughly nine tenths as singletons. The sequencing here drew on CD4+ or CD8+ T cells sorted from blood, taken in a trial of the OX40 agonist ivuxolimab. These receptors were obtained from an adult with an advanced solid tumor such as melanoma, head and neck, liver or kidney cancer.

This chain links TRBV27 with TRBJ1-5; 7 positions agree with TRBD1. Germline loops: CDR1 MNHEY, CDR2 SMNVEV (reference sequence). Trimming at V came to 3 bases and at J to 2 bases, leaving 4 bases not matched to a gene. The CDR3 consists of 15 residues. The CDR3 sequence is CASSFDRVGNQPQHF. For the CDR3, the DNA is TGTGCCAGCAGTTTCGACAGGGTAGGCAATCAGCCCCAGCATTTT.

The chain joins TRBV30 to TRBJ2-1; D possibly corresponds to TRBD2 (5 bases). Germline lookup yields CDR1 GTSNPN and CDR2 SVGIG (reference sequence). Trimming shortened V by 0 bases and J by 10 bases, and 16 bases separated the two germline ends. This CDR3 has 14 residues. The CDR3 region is CAWSVAGGLREQFF. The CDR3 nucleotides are TGTGCCTGGAGTGTAGCAGGAGGTTTGAGAGAGCAGTTCTTC.

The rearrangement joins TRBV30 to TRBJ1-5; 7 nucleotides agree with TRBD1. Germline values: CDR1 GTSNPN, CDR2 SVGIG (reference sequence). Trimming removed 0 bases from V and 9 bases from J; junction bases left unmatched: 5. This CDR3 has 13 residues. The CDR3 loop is CAWSVDSGGPQHF. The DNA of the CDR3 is TGTGCCTGGAGTGTAGATTCAGGGGGGCCCCAGCATTTT.

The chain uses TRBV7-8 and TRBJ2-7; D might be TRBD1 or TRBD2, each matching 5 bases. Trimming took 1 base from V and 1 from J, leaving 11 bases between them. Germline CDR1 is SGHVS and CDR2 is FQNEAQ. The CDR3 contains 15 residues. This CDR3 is CASSLVQGPSYEQYF. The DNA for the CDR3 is TGTGCCAGCAGCTTAGTGCAGGGACCTTCCTACGAGCAGTACTTC.

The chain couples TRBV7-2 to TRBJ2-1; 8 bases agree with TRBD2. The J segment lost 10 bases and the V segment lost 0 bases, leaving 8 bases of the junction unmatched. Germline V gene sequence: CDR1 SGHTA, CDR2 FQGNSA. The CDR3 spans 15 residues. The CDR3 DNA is TGTGCCAGCAGCTTAGCGGTTCTAGCGGGTTCAGAGCAGTTCTTC. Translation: CASSLAVLAGSEQFF.

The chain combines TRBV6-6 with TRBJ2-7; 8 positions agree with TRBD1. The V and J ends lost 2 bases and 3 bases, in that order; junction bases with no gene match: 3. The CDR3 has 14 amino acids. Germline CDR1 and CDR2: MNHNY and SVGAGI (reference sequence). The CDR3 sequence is CASSYHTGGYEQYF. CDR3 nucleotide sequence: TGTGCCAGCAGTTACCATACAGGGGGCTACGAGCAGTACTTC.

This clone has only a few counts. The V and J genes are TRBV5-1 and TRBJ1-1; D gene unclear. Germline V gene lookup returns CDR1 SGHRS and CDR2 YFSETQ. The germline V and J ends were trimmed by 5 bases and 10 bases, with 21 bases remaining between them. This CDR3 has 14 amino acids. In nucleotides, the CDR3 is TGCGCCAGCAGTATAGACGTGGTCGGAATGGGAGCTTTCTTT. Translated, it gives CASSIDVVGMGAFF.

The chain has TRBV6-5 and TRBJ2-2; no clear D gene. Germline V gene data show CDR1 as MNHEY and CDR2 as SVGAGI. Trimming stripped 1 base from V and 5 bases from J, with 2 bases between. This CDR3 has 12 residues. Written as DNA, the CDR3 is TGTGCCAGCAGTTACTGGACCGGGGAGCTGTTTTTT. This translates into CASSYWTGELFF.

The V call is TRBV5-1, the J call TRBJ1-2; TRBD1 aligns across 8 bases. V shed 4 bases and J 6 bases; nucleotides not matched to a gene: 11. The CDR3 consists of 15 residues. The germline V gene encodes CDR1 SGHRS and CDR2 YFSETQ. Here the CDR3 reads CASSLGTGLSDGYTF. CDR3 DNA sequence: TGCGCCAGCAGCCTCGGGACAGGACTCTCGGATGGCTACACCTTC.

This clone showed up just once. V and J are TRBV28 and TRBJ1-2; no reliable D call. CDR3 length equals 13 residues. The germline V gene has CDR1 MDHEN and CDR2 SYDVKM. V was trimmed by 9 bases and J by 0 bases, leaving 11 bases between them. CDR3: CASSTDANYGYTF. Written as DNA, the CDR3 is TGTGCCAGTTCTACTGACGCTAACTATGGCTACACCTTC.

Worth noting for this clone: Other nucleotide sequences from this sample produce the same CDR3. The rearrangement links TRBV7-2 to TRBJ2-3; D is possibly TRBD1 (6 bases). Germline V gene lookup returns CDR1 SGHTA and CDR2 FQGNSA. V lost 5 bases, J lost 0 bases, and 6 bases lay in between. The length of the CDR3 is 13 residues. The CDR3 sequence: CASSGQSTDTQYF. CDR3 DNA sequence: TGTGCCAGCAGCGGACAGAGCACAGATACGCAGTATTTT.

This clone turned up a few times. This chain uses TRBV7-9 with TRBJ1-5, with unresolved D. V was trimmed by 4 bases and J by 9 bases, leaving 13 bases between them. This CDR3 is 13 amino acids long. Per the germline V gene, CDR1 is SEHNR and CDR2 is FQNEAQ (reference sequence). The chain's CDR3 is CASSSAESGPQHF. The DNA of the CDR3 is TGTGCCAGCAGCTCGGCCGAGTCTGGGCCCCAGCATTTT. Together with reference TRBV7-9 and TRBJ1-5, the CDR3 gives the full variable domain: DTGVSQNPRHKITKRGQNVTFRCDPISEHNRLYWYRQTLGQGPEFLTYFQNEAQLEKSRLLSDRFSAERPKGSFSTLEIQRTEQGDSAMYLCASSSAESGPQHFGDGTRLSIL.

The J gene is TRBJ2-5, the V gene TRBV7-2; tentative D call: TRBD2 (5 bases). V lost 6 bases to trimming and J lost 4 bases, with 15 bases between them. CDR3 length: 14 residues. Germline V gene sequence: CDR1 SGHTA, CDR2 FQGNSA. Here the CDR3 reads CASSPGGGRETQYF. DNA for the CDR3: TGTGCCAGCAGTCCTGGCGGAGGAAGAGAGACCCAGTACTTC. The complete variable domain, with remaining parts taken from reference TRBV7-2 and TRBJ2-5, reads GAGVSQSPSNKVTEKGKDVELRCDPISGHTALYWYRQSLGQGLEFLIYFQGNSAPDKSGLPSDRFSAERTGGSVSTLTIQRTQQEDSAVYLCASSPGGGRETQYFGPGTRLLVL.

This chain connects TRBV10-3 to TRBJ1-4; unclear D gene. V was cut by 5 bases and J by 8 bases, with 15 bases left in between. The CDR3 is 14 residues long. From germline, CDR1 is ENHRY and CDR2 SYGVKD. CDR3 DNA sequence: TGTGCCATCAGTCCTGCGGAGCGTCGGGAAAAACTGTTTTTT. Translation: CAISPAERREKLFF.

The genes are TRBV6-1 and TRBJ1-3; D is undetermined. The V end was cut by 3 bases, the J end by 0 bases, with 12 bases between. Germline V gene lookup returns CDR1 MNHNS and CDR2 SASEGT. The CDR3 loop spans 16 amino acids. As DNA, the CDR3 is TGTGCCAGCAGTGATTCAGGCGTAAGCTCTGGAAACACCATATATTTT. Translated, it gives CASSDSGVSSGNTIYF.

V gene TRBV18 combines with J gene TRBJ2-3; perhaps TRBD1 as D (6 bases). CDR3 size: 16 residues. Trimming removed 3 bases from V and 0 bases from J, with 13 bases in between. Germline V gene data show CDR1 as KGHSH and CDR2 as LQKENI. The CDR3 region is CASSPQGQLSTDTQYF. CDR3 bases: TGTGCCAGCTCACCTCAGGGACAATTAAGCACAGATACGCAGTATTTT.

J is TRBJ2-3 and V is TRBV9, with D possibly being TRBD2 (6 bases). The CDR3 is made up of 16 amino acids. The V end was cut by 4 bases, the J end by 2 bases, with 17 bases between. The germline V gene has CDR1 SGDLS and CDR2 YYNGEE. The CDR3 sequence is CASSTPHGGNTDTQYF. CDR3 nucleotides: TGTGCCAGCAGCACCCCCCACGGGGGTAACACAGATACGCAGTATTTT.

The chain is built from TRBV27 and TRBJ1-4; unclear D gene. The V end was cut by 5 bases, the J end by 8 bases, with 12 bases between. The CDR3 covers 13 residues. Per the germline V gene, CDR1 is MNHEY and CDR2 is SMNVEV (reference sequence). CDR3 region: CASSHHLREKLFF. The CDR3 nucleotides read TGTGCCAGCAGTCACCACCTTCGGGAAAAACTGTTTTTT.

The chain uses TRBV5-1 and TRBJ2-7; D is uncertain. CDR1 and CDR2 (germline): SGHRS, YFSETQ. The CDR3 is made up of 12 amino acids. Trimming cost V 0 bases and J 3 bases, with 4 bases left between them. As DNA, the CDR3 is TGCGCCAGCAGCTTGGTCAGCTACGAGCAGTACTTC. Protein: CASSLVSYEQYF.

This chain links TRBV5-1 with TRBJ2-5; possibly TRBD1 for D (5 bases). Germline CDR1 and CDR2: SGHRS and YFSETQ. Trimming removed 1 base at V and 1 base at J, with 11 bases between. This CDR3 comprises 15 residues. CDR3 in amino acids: CASSLSRQTQETQYF. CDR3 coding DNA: TGCGCCAGCAGCTTGAGTAGACAGACCCAAGAGACCCAGTACTTC.

For the CDR3, the DNA is TGTGCCAGCAGCTACGATGGACAGCCAACGGCTGGAAACACCATATATTTT. It specifies CASSYDGQPTAGNTIYF. The rearrangement links TRBV7-9 to TRBJ1-3; D possibly corresponds to TRBD1 (6 bases). This CDR3 is 17 amino acids long. Looked up from germline, CDR1 is SEHNR and CDR2 is FQNEAQ (reference sequence). V lost 4 bases to trimming and J lost 2 bases, with 18 bases between them. Looking up the rest from reference TRBV7-9 and TRBJ1-3 gives the full variable domain: DTGVSQNPRHKITKRGQNVTFRCDPISEHNRLYWYRQTLGQGPEFLTYFQNEAQLEKSRLLSDRFSAERPKGSFSTLEIQRTEQGDSAMYLCASSYDGQPTAGNTIYFGEGSWLTVV.

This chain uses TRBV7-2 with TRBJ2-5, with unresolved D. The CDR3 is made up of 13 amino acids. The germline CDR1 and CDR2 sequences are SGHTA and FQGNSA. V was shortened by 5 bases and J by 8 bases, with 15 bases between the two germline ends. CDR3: CASSLIVADTQYF. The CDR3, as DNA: TGTGCCAGCAGCCTTATCGTCGCGGACACCCAGTACTTC.

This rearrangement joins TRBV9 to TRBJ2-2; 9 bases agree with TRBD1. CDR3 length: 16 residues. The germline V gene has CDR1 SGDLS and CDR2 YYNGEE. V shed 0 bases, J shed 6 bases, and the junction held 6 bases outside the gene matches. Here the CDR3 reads CASSVAIGQGSGELFF. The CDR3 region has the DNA TGTGCCAGCAGCGTAGCCATAGGACAGGGGTCCGGGGAGCTGTTTTTT. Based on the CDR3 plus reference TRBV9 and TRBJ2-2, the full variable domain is DSGVTQTPKHLITATGQRVTLRCSPRSGDLSVYWYQQSLDQGLQFLIQYYNGEERAKGNILERFSAQQFPDLHSELNLSSLELGDSALYFCASSVAIGQGSGELFFGEGSRLTVL.

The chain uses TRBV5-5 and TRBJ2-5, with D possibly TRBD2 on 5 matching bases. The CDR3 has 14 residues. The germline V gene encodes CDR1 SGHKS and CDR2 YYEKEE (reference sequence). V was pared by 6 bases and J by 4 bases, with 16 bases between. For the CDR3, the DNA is TGTGCCAGCATAAGGGAGAGTAGGCCAGAGACCCAGTACTTC. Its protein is CASIRESRPETQYF.

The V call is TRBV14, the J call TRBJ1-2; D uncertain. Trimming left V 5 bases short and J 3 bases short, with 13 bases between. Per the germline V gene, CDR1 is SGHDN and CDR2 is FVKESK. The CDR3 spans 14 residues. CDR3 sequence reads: CASSGLGFYYGYTF. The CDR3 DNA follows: TGTGCCAGCAGCGGCTTAGGATTTTACTATGGCTACACCTTC.

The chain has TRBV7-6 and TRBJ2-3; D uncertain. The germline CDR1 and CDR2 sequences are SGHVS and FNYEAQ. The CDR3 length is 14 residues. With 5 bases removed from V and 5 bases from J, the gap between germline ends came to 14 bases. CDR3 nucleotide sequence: TGTGCCAGCAGCACTTCGACTGTGGGAGATACGCAGTATTTT. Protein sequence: CASSTSTVGDTQYF.

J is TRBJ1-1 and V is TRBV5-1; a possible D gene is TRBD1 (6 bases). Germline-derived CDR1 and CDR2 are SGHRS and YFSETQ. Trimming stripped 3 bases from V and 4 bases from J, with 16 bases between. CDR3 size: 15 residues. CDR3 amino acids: CASSSTGTFGTEAFF. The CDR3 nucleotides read TGCGCCAGCAGCTCTACCGGGACATTCGGCACTGAAGCTTTCTTT.

The CDR3 nucleotides read TGTGCCAGCAGCTTACAGGGGGCCGAGACCCAGTACTTC. Encoded protein: CASSLQGAETQYF. The rearrangement uses TRBV13 and TRBJ2-5; TRBD1 matches 8 bases. Trimming cost V 2 bases and J 5 bases; bases outside gene matches: 1. This CDR3 spans 13 amino acids. Germline V gene lookup returns CDR1 PRHDT and CDR2 FYEKMQ (reference sequence).

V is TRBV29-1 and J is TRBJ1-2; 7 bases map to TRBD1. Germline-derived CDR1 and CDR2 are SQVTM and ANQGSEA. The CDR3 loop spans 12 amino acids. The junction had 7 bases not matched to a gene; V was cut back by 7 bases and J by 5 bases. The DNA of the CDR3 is TGCAGCGGAGGGGGCTCCGATTATGGCTACACCTTC. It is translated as CSGGGSDYGYTF.

The CDR3 DNA reads as TGTGCCAGCAGCTCAATCGGCTATCTGGGGGGAAATGAGCAGTTCTTC. Translation gives CASSSIGYLGGNEQFF. V is TRBV5-4 and J is TRBJ2-1; TRBD2 might be the D (6 bases). Looked up from germline, CDR1 is SGHNT and CDR2 is YYREEE (reference sequence). Trimming removed 3 bases at V and 7 bases at J, with 20 bases between. The CDR3 extends over 16 amino acids.

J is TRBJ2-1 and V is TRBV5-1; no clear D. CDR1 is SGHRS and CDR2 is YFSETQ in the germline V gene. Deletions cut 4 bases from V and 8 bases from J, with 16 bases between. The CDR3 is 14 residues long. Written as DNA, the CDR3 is TGCGCCAGCAGCCAGAATTTAAACAACGATGAGCAGTTCTTC. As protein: CASSQNLNNDEQFF.

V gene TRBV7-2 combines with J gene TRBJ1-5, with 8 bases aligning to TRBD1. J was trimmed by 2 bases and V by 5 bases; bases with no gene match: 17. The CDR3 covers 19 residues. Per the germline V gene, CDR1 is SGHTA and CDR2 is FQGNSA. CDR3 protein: CASSAGGQGASLGNQPQHF. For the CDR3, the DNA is TGTGCCAGCAGCGCCGGTGGGCAGGGGGCGAGTCTTGGCAATCAGCCCCAGCATTTT.